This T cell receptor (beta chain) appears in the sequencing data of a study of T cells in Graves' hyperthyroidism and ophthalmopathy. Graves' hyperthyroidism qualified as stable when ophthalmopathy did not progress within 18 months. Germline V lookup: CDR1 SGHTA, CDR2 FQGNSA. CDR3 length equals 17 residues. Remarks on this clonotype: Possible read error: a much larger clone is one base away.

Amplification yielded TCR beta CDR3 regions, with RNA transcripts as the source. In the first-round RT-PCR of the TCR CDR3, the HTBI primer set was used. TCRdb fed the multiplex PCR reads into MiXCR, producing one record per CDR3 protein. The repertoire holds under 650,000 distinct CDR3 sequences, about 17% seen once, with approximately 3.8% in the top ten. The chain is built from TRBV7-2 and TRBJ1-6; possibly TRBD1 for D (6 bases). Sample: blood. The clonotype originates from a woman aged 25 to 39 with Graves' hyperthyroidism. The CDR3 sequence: CASRSEQGSSYNPPLHF. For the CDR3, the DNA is TGTGCCAGCAGGAGCGAACAGGGAAGCTCCTATAATCCACCCCTCCACTTT.